This TCR beta chain was identified during a study of blood T cell repertoires in COVID-19. Across the whole study: Specimens from acute and convalescent COVID-19 originated in the United States, Italy and Spain. PBMCs, B-cell-depleted T cells, or T cells were the source of the cDNA or gDNA that made up the material.

This CDR3 has 14 residues. The V and J ends lost 5 bases and 8 bases, in that order; junction bases with no gene match: 11. The germline V gene has CDR1 SEHNR and CDR2 FQNEAQ (reference sequence). Measured with immunoSEQ multiplex PCR; TCRdb has only the in-frame clones, and not every one. The sample lists over 130,000 clones, 88% occurring once. The TCR comes from a man aged 55 to 69 with active or convalescent COVID-19. The sample taken for sequencing was peripheral blood. The V gene is TRBV7-9, the J gene TRBJ1-2; 7 bases map to TRBD1. CDR3 sequence reads: CASSQTQGFEGYTF. CDR3 DNA sequence: TGTGCCAGCAGCCAAACACAGGGGTTCGAGGGCTACACCTTC.